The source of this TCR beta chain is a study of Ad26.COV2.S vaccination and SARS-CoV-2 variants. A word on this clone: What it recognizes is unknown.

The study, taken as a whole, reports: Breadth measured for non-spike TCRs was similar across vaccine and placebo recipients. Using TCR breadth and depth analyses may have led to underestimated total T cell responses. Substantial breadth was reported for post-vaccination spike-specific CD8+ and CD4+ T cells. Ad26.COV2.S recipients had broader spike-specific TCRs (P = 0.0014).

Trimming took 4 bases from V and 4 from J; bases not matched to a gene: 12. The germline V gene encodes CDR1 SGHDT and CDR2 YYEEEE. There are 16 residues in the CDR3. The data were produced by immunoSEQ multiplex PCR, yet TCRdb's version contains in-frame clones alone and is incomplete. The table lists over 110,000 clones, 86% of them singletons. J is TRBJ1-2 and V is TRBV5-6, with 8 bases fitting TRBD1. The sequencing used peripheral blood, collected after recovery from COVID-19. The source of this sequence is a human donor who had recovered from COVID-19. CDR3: CASSLPDGQGVYGYTF. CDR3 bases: TGTGCCAGCAGCCTTCCCGATGGACAGGGCGTCTATGGCTACACCTTC.